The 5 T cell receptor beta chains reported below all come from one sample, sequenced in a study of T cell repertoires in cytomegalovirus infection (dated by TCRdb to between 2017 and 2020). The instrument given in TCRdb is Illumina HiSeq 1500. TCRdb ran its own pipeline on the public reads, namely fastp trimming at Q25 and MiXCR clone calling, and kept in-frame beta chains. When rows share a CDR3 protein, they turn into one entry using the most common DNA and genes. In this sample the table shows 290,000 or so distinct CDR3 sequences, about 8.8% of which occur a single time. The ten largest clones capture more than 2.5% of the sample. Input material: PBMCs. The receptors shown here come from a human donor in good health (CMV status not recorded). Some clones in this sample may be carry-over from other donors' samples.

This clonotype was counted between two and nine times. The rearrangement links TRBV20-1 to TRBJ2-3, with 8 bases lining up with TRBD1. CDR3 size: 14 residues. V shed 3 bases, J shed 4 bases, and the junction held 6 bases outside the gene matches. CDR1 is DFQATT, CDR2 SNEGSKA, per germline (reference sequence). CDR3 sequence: CSARSQGASDTQYF. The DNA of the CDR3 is TGCAGTGCTAGGAGCCAGGGGGCGTCAGATACGCAGTATTTT.

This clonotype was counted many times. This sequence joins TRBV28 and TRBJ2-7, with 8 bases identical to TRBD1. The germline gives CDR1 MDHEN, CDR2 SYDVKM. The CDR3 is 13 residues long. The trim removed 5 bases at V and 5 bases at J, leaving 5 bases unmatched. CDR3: CASSGQGSNEQYV. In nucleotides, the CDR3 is TGTGCCAGCAGTGGACAGGGTTCGAACGAGCAGTACGTC.

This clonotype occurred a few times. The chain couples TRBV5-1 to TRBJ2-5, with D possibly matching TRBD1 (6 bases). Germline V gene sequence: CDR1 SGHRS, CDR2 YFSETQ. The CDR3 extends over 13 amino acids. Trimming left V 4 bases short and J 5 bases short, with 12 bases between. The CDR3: CASSDPGVETQYF. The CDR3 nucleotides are TGCGCCAGCAGCGATCCAGGGGTTGAGACCCAGTACTTC. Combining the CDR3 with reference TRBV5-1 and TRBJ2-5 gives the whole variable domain KAGVTQTPRYLIKTRGQQVTLSCSPISGHRSVSWYQQTPGQGLQFLFEYFSETQRNKGNFPGRFSGRQFSNSRSEMNVSTLELGDSALYLCASSDPGVETQYFGPGTRLLVL.

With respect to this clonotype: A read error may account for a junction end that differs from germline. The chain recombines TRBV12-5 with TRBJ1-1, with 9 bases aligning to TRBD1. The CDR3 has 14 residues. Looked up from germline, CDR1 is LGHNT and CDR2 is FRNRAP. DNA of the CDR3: TGTACTAGTGGTTTGGGGGGACAGGGAACTGAAGCTTTCTTT. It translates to CTSGLGGQGTEAFF.

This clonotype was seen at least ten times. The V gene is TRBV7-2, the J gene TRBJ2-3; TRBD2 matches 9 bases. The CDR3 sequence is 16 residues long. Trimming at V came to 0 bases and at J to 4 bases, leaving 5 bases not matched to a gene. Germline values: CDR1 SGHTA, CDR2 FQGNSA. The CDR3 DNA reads TGTGCCAGCAGCTTAGCTGGCGGGGGGGCCTCAGATACGCAGTATTTT. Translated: CASSLAGGGASDTQYF.